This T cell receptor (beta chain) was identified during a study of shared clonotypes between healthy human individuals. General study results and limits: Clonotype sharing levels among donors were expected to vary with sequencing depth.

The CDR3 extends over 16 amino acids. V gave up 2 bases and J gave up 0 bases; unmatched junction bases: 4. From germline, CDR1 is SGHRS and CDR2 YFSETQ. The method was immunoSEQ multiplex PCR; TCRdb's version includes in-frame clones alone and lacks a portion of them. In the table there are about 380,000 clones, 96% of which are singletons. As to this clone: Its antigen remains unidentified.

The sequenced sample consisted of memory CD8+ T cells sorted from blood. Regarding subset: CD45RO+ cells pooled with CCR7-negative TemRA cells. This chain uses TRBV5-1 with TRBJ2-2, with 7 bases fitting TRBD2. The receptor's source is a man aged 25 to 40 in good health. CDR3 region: CASSLPLAANTGELFF. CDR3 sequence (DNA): TGCGCCAGCAGCTTACCCCTAGCGGCGAACACCGGGGAGCTGTTTTTT.